The present T cell receptor beta chain was sequenced within a study of control samples from healthy donors and cancer patients. The CDR3 spans 15 residues. Here immunoSEQ multiplex PCR was the method, and the copy in TCRdb shows in-frame clones only, minus some. The data show roughly 84,000 clones, with around 89% seen just once and 7.2% held by the top ten. This chain connects TRBV12-1 to TRBJ2-1. TRBV12-1 constitutes a pseudogene. The specimen was blood. This clonotype was obtained from a middle-aged man in good health. CDR3 residues: CASSTRWDAGNEQFF. CDR3 bases: TGTGCCAGCAGCACCCGGTGGGACGCTGGAAATGAGCAGTTCTTC.